One and the same sample provided the 25 T cell receptor beta chains below, sequenced in a study of OX40 agonist ivuxolimab in advanced cancers. The data were produced by immunoSEQ multiplex PCR, yet TCRdb's version contains in-frame clones alone and is incomplete. The sample has around 90,000 clones; about nine tenths are singletons. Sequencing was performed on CD4+ or CD8+ T cells sorted from blood, taken in a trial of the OX40 agonist ivuxolimab. The source of these receptors is an adult with an advanced solid tumor such as melanoma, head and neck, liver or kidney cancer.

The V gene is TRBV7-8, the J gene TRBJ2-2, with D possibly being TRBD2 (7 bases). The V end lost 4 bases, the J end lost 3 bases, and 15 bases lay between the germline ends. This CDR3 has 16 residues. Germline assignment: CDR1 SGHVS and CDR2 FQNEAQ. For the CDR3, the DNA is TGTGCCAGCAGCTGGCCCCGGGGGGCGGACACCGGGGAGCTGTTTTTT. Its translation: CASSWPRGADTGELFF.

V is TRBV4-1 and J is TRBJ1-4; TRBD1 agrees at 7 bases. Germline assignment: CDR1 MGHRA and CDR2 YSYEKL. J gave up 4 bases and V 4 bases, and 9 bases lay outside the gene matches. The CDR3 covers 16 residues. The CDR3 loop is CASSRFVTGFNEKLFF. Written as DNA, the CDR3 is TGCGCCAGCAGCCGATTCGTGACAGGGTTTAATGAAAAACTGTTTTTT.

The gene calls are TRBV5-8 and TRBJ2-5; D unclear. The CDR3 is 14 residues long. The V and J ends lost 3 bases and 3 bases respectively, with 12 bases between them. The V gene's germline CDR1 is SGHTS and CDR2 YDEGEE. DNA of the CDR3: TGTGCCAGCAGCTCACCGGGCTCAAAAGAGACCCAGTACTTC. Protein: CASSSPGSKETQYF. Full variable domain (missing parts from reference TRBV5-8 and TRBJ2-5): EAGVTQSPTHLIKTRGQQATLRCSPISGHTSVYWYQQALGLGLQFLLWYDEGEERNRGNFPPRFSGRQFPNYSSELNVNALELEDSALYLCASSSPGSKETQYFGPGTRLLVL.

This clone has a handful of counts. This chain links TRBV7-9 with TRBJ1-1, with 8 bases aligning to TRBD1. The CDR3 runs to 11 residues. J was trimmed by 8 bases and V by 4 bases; bases with no gene match: 0. The germline V gene has CDR1 SEHNR and CDR2 FQNEAQ (reference sequence). The CDR3 coding sequence is TGTGCCAGCAGCTGGGACAGGGAAGCTTTCTTT. Translation gives CASSWDREAFF. Full variable domain (missing parts from reference TRBV7-9 and TRBJ1-1): DTGVSQNPRHKITKRGQNVTFRCDPISEHNRLYWYRQTLGQGPEFLTYFQNEAQLEKSRLLSDRFSAERPKGSFSTLEIQRTEQGDSAMYLCASSWDREAFFGQGTRLTVV.

The J gene is TRBJ2-5, the V gene TRBV27; 7 bases agree with TRBD2. Germline lookup yields CDR1 MNHEY and CDR2 SMNVEV (reference sequence). The CDR3 loop spans 15 amino acids. V shed 4 bases, J shed 0 bases, and the junction held 5 bases outside the gene matches. The CDR3 DNA is TGTGCCAGCAGTTCCCCAGCGGGGCACCAAGAGACCCAGTACTTC. Its translation is CASSSPAGHQETQYF.

J is TRBJ2-7 and V is TRBV13; D is ambiguous. Germline V gives CDR1 PRHDT, CDR2 FYEKMQ (reference sequence). This CDR3 contains 12 residues. V lost 5 bases to trimming and J lost 2 bases, with 7 bases between them. The CDR3 nucleotides read TGTGCCAGCAGCACCACTCCCTACGAGCAGTACTTC. It yields the protein CASSTTPYEQYF.

The chain joins TRBV5-1 to TRBJ1-2; 9 bases line up with TRBD1. Germline assignment: CDR1 SGHRS and CDR2 YFSETQ. Trimming took 0 bases from V and 7 from J; bases not matched to a gene: 10. CDR3 length: 16 residues. The CDR3 reads CASSLGLGDRAGGYTF. The DNA of the CDR3 is TGCGCCAGCAGCTTGGGCCTTGGGGACAGGGCTGGTGGCTACACCTTC.

The rearrangement uses TRBV5-1 and TRBJ2-7; D is undetermined. The CDR3 totals 15 residues. V was cut by 3 bases and J by 0 bases, with 13 bases left in between. In germline, CDR1 is SGHRS, CDR2 YFSETQ. CDR3: CASSSNTFSSYEQYF. DNA for the CDR3: TGCGCCAGCAGCTCCAACACCTTCAGCTCCTACGAGCAGTACTTC.

V and J are TRBV7-9 and TRBJ2-7, with 10 bases matching TRBD1. The junction had 7 bases not matched to a gene; V was cut back by 5 bases and J by 3 bases. From germline, CDR1 is SEHNR and CDR2 FQNEAQ (reference sequence). The CDR3 has 15 residues. CDR3 in amino acids: CASSQGTGVYYEQYF. The CDR3 DNA sequence: TGTGCCAGCAGCCAAGGGACAGGGGTGTACTACGAGCAGTACTTC.

This chain connects TRBV6-5 to TRBJ2-7; perhaps TRBD1 as D (6 bases). Looked up from germline, CDR1 is MNHEY and CDR2 is SVGAGI. The CDR3 is 13 amino acids. The V end was cut by 6 bases, the J end by 2 bases, with 11 bases between. The CDR3 bases are TGTGCCAGCAGGAGACAGGTTACCTACGAGCAGTACTTC. Translated, it gives CASRRQVTYEQYF.

The rearrangement uses TRBV7-2 and TRBJ2-3; D remains ambiguous. CDR1 is SGHTA, CDR2 FQGNSA, per germline. This CDR3 region has 14 residues. V lost 5 bases, J lost 6 bases, and 15 bases lay in between. Here the CDR3 reads CASSTRAAQDTQYF. CDR3 nucleotides: TGTGCCAGCAGCACAAGGGCAGCACAGGATACGCAGTATTTT.

This chain connects TRBV10-3 to TRBJ1-1, with no clear D. Germline V CDR1 and CDR2: ENHRY, SYGVKD. V was clipped by 6 bases and J by 0 bases, with 11 bases between them. The CDR3 contains 14 residues. The CDR3 sequence: CAIRGKTVNTEAFF. In DNA form, the CDR3 reads TGTGCCATCAGGGGCAAGACGGTGAACACTGAAGCTTTCTTT.

This rearrangement joins TRBV5-1 to TRBJ2-5; TRBD2 matches 14 bases. With 4 bases clipped from V and 5 bases from J, the junction kept 4 bases outside the gene matches. Germline CDR1 reads SGHRS; CDR2 reads YFSETQ. The CDR3 is 15 amino acids. CDR3 sequence reads: CASSKTSGGAETQYF. The CDR3 coding sequence is TGCGCCAGCAGCAAGACTAGCGGGGGGGCCGAGACCCAGTACTTC.

The chain recombines TRBV28 with TRBJ1-3; 8 bases are a match to TRBD1. Germline CDR1 is MDHEN and CDR2 is SYDVKM. This CDR3 has 15 residues. Losses at the gene ends were 6 bases for V and 0 bases for J; bases not matched to a gene: 4. This CDR3 reads CASRTGGVSGNTIYF. The CDR3 nucleotides read TGTGCCAGCAGAACAGGGGGAGTCTCTGGAAACACCATATATTTT.

This chain links TRBV7-2 with TRBJ1-2; tentatively, D is TRBD1 (5 bases). V shed 1 base and J shed 8 bases, with 14 bases lying between them. The CDR3 is 14 residues long. Germline values: CDR1 SGHTA, CDR2 FQGNSA. Here the CDR3 reads CASSLDGTHGGYTF. The CDR3 coding sequence is TGTGCCAGCAGCTTAGATGGGACTCACGGGGGCTACACCTTC.

Remarks on this clone: One end of the junction varies from germline; a read error may be responsible. V gene TRBV15 combines with J gene TRBJ1-4; 8 nucleotides align to TRBD1. In germline, CDR1 is LNHNV, CDR2 YYDKDF (reference sequence). The CDR3 has 14 amino acids. CDR3 in DNA: TGTGCCACCAGCCGAGACAGGGGTAATGAAAAACTGTTTTTT. Protein product: CATSRDRGNEKLFF.

The rearrangement uses TRBV14 and TRBJ1-4; TRBD1 is a possible D gene (6 bases). With 4 bases removed from V and 0 bases from J, the gap between germline ends came to 15 bases. The CDR3 loop spans 17 amino acids. The germline V gene has CDR1 SGHDN and CDR2 FVKESK. CDR3 nucleotide sequence: TGTGCCAGCAGCCCAGATGGGGGCCATGCAACTAATGAAAAACTGTTTTTT. This gives the protein CASSPDGGHATNEKLFF.

In the case of this clone: The same CDR3 can be traced to other DNA sequences in this sample. The V call is TRBV5-4, the J call TRBJ1-1; D is uncertain. Trimming removed 2 bases at V and 2 bases at J, with 1 base between. The CDR3 is made up of 11 amino acids. The germline V gene encodes CDR1 SGHNT and CDR2 YYREEE (reference sequence). The DNA of the CDR3 is TGTGCCAGCAGCTTAAACACTGAAGCTTTCTTT. This encodes CASSLNTEAFF. Complete variable domain (other parts from reference TRBV5-4 and TRBJ1-1): ETGVTQSPTHLIKTRGQQVTLRCSSQSGHNTVSWYQQALGQGPQFIFQYYREEENGRGNFPPRFSGLQFPNYSSELNVNALELDDSALYLCASSLNTEAFFGQGTRLTVV.

The genes are TRBV10-1 and TRBJ2-7; possibly TRBD2 for D (5 bases). The CDR3 is 13 amino acids. The V end lost 2 bases, the J end lost 2 bases, and 7 bases lay between the germline ends. The V gene's germline CDR1 is WNHNN and CDR2 SYGVQD (reference sequence). The CDR3 DNA reads as TGCGCCAGCAGTGAGCCCGGGACCTACGAGCAGTACTTC. Amino acid sequence: CASSEPGTYEQYF.

This clone showed up just a few times. The chain links TRBV11-2 to TRBJ1-6, with D possibly TRBD1 on 5 matching bases. The CDR3 is 16 amino acids. The germline gives CDR1 SGHAT, CDR2 FQNNGV. Trimming cost V 4 bases and J 10 bases, with 20 bases left between them. CDR3 sequence (DNA): TGTGCCAGCAGCTCCCAGCTCGGGGGAGTAAGGTCACCCCTCCACTTT. This sequence encodes CASSSQLGGVRSPLHF.

The V and J genes are TRBV5-6 and TRBJ1-4; D is unresolved. Germline values: CDR1 SGHDT, CDR2 YYEEEE. V was shortened by 4 bases and J by 7 bases, with 14 bases between the two germline ends. The CDR3 consists of 14 residues. The CDR3 bases are TGTGCCAGCAGCCGCGTCTCCGATGGTGAAAAACTGTTTTTT. Residues: CASSRVSDGEKLFF.

V usage is TRBV2 and J usage is TRBJ2-5; D gene unclear. The length of the CDR3 is 16 residues. Trimming removed 1 base at V and 5 bases at J, with 17 bases between. Germline values: CDR1 SNHLY, CDR2 FYNNEI. The CDR3 DNA sequence: TGTGCCAGCAGTGAAGTTTACAGAACGTATGGTGAGACCCAGTACTTC. This sequence encodes CASSEVYRTYGETQYF.

The J gene is TRBJ1-3, the V gene TRBV30, with D uncertain. The CDR3 is 13 residues long. Deletions cut 2 bases from V and 11 bases from J, with 16 bases between. Per germline, CDR1 GTSNPN and CDR2 SVGIG (reference sequence). DNA of the CDR3: TGTGCCTGGAGTCCCCTGGGATCGAACCCCATATATTTT. This gives the protein CAWSPLGSNPIYF.

The chain is built from TRBV6-1 and TRBJ2-4; TRBD2 agrees at 12 bases. This CDR3 is 17 amino acids long. With 4 bases clipped from V and 10 bases from J, the junction kept 14 bases outside the gene matches. Per germline, CDR1 MNHNS and CDR2 SASEGT. The DNA of the CDR3 is TGTGCCAGCAGTGGGGGGACTAGCGGGTCTGGGGGGAGGATTCAGTACTTC. It encodes CASSGGTSGSGGRIQYF.

V is TRBV5-1 and J is TRBJ2-5, with D possibly matching TRBD1 (6 bases). This CDR3 spans 15 amino acids. Trimming removed 4 bases from V and 0 bases from J, with 13 bases in between. Germline V gene data show CDR1 as SGHRS and CDR2 as YFSETQ. The CDR3 loop is CASSGGRGYQETQYF. CDR3 in DNA: TGCGCCAGCAGCGGGGGAAGGGGGTACCAAGAGACCCAGTACTTC.